The TCR beta chain under discussion was sequenced for a study of immune evolution from preneoplasia to lung adenocarcinoma. The protocol was immunoSEQ multiplex PCR, while the TCRdb copy is restricted to in-frame clones and leaves out a portion. In the table there are under 7,500 clones, 75% to 85% of which are singletons. Trimming removed 3 bases from V and 1 base from J, with 14 bases in between. The CDR3 extends over 16 amino acids. Germline loops: CDR1 SGHKS, CDR2 YYEKEE (reference sequence). Sequenced: FFPE minimally invasive lung adenocarcinoma tissue. The chain employs TRBV5-5 and TRBJ1-5; D possibly corresponds to TRBD1 (6 bases). The sequence was collected from a person aged 70 to 85 with lung adenocarcinoma. Here the CDR3 DNA reads TGTGCCAGCAGCTCTGGCGGGGGCAGCAGCAATCAGCCCCAGCATTTT. It translates to CASSSGGGSSNQPQHF.